These 16 T cell receptor beta chains were sequenced from one sample in a study of CD4 and CD8 cells across lung adenocarcinoma regions. TCRdb passed the PCR reads through MiXCR, listing each CDR3 protein once. The sample includes 20,000 to 30,000 distinct CDR3 sequences, about half of them seen just once. Sequencing input: CD8+ T cells from the center of a lung tumor. The receptors were sampled from a male donor with lung adenocarcinoma. The CD4 and CD8 labels of this study may be unreliable.

This clonotype was observed many times. For the CDR3, the DNA is TGCGCCAGCAGTGGTTACAATGAGCAGTTCTTC. It encodes CASSGYNEQFF. J is TRBJ2-1 and V is TRBV10-2; no reliable D call. V lost 4 bases, J lost 4 bases, and 2 bases lay in between. CDR3 size: 11 residues. Germline-derived CDR1 and CDR2 are WSHSY and SAAADI.

The chain joins TRBV6-1 to TRBJ2-7; maybe TRBD2 (5 bases). This CDR3 is 13 amino acids long. V lost 10 bases, J lost 0 bases, and 13 bases lay in between. Per germline, CDR1 MNHNS and CDR2 SASEGT. For the CDR3, the DNA is TGTGCCACCCAGGACTGGAACTCCTACGAGCAGTACTTC. Residues: CATQDWNSYEQYF.

The chain recombines TRBV7-2 with TRBJ2-1, with D tentatively TRBD1 or TRBD2 (5 bases each). The V gene's germline CDR1 is SGHTA and CDR2 FQGNSA. V gave up 5 bases and J gave up 9 bases, with 17 bases separating them. This CDR3 has 14 amino acids. CDR3 nucleotides: TGTGCCAGCAGCCCGCCGGGACCGCGAGCTGAGCAGTTCTTC. This encodes CASSPPGPRAEQFF.

The rearrangement uses TRBV6-1 and TRBJ2-1; no clear D gene. The closer fit of TRBJ2-7 to the DNA end suggests the J call may be wrong. CDR3 size: 11 residues. The germline V gene has CDR1 MNHNS and CDR2 SASEGT. The CDR3 nucleotides are TGTGCCAGCAGTCCGCTCTATGAGCAGTACTTC. It is translated as CASSPLYEQYF.

This sequence joins TRBV10-3 and TRBJ2-5, with a weak D call TRBD1 (6 bases). This CDR3 comprises 11 residues. V lost 6 bases to trimming and J lost 10 bases, with 12 bases between them. Germline CDR1 is ENHRY and CDR2 is SYGVKD. This CDR3 reads CAIRGQEVQYF. CDR3 sequence (DNA): TGTGCCATCAGGGGACAAGAGGTCCAGTACTTC.

As concerns this clonotype: One end of the junction is discordant with germline, which a read error may explain. This chain links TRBV6-1 with TRBJ2-3; D remains unclear. Germline CDR1 MNHNS, CDR2 SASEGT. There are 15 residues in the CDR3. The CDR3 reads CASSKVGRDQDTQYF. Here the CDR3 DNA reads TGTGCCAGCTCCAAAGTCGGCCGTGACCAAGATACCCAGTATTTC.

The rearrangement joins TRBV6-1 to TRBJ2-3, with 12 positions matching TRBD2. V shed 6 bases, J shed 2 bases, and the junction held 3 bases outside the gene matches. The CDR3 is 15 residues long. Germline assignment: CDR1 MNHNS and CDR2 SASEGT. As DNA, the CDR3 is TGTGCCAGCAGCCTAGCGGGAGGGTACACAGATACGCAGTATTTT. Its translation: CASSLAGGYTDTQYF.

V usage is TRBV6-1 and J usage is TRBJ2-3; 7 bases agree with TRBD1. The last part of the DNA fits TRBJ2-7 better; the J call may be wrong. The CDR3 covers 16 residues. Germline V gives CDR1 MNHNS, CDR2 SASEGT. This chain's CDR3 is CASGGEGGGDQDTQYF. CDR3 bases: TGTGCCAGCGGGGGTGAAGGGGGCGGCGACCAAGATACGCAGTACTTC.

This clonotype was observed a handful of times. V usage is TRBV6-5 and J usage is TRBJ1-1; possible D gene TRBD1, 5 bases. V lost 2 bases and J lost 1, with 11 bases in between. CDR3 length: 15 residues. Germline CDR1 is MNHEY and CDR2 is SVGAGI. In DNA form, the CDR3 reads TGTGCCAGCAGTTACGGTTACGGGACGAACACTGAAGCTTTCTTT. It is translated as CASSYGYGTNTEAFF.

In this sample, this clonotype turned up once. The chain joins TRBV6-1 to TRBJ1-1; D is uncertain. The length of the CDR3 is 12 residues. The V end was cut by 6 bases, the J end by 1 base, with 6 bases between. Germline V gene data show CDR1 as MNHNS and CDR2 as SASEGT. The CDR3 sequence is CASSRRNTEAFF. For the CDR3, the DNA is TGTGCCAGCAGCCGCAGGAACACTGAAGCTTTCTTT.

V gene TRBV4-2 combines with J gene TRBJ2-7, with a possible D match to TRBD2 (6 bases). Germline-derived CDR1 and CDR2 are LGHNA and YNFKEQ. The CDR3 is 16 amino acids. Deletions cut 0 bases from V and 2 bases from J, with 14 bases between. This chain's CDR3 is CASSQDGLALTYEQYF. CDR3 in DNA: TGTGCCAGCAGCCAAGATGGGCTAGCGTTAACCTACGAGCAGTACTTC.

V and J are TRBV9 and TRBJ2-1; the D is unclear. The germline V and J ends were trimmed by 0 bases and 2 bases, with 6 bases remaining between them. The CDR3 runs to 14 residues. Germline V gene data show CDR1 as SGDLS and CDR2 as YYNGEE. The CDR3 sequence is CASSVDSTYNEQFF. The DNA for the CDR3 is TGTGCCAGCAGCGTAGATTCAACCTACAATGAGCAGTTCTTC.

This clonotype was recorded once. The chain employs TRBV30 and TRBJ2-1; possibly TRBD1 or TRBD2 for D (7 bases each). The closer fit of TRBJ2-7 to the DNA end suggests the J call may be wrong. Germline V gene sequence: CDR1 GTSNPN, CDR2 SVGIG (reference sequence). The CDR3 has 14 residues. CDR3 loop: CAWSRGEGANEQYF. CDR3 sequence (DNA): TGTGCCTGGAGTAGGGGGGAGGGGGCCAATGAGCAGTACTTC.

The chain has TRBV7-2 and TRBJ2-1; 9 nucleotides match TRBD2. The DNA end favors TRBJ2-7, so the J call may be wrong. Per the germline V gene, CDR1 is SGHTA and CDR2 is FQGNSA. CDR3 length: 15 residues. The CDR3 is CASSLDSGGYNEQYF. The CDR3 region has the DNA TGTGCCAGCAGCTTAGACAGCGGGGGGTACAATGAGCAGTACTTC.

This clonotype was observed a single time. At one end the junction does not follow the germline gene, possibly because of a read error. The rearrangement links TRBV6-1 to TRBJ2-3; D gene unclear. The CDR3 sequence is 13 residues long. Germline loops: CDR1 MNHNS, CDR2 SASEGT. The CDR3 DNA reads as TGTGCCAGCAGTGAACAGAACACAGAGACCCAGTACTTT. Its protein product is CASSEQNTETQYF.

This clonotype was detected a few times. This rearrangement joins TRBV5-1 to TRBJ2-5, with TRBD2 matching 11 bases. The tail of the sequence fits TRBJ2-7 better, so the J call may be wrong. Germline lookup yields CDR1 SGHRS and CDR2 YFSETQ. This CDR3 is 14 amino acids long. DNA for the CDR3: TGCGCCAGCAGCTCCGGGACTAGCGGATACGAGCAGTACTTC. The encoded protein is CASSSGTSGYEQYF.